This T cell receptor beta chain originates from a study of T cell responses to AZD1222 COVID-19 vaccine (dated by TCRdb to about 2021). Regarding the study in general: A total of over 230 trial participants underwent TCR sequencing, of whom around 200 received two doses of AZD1222 and about 25 received two doses of the MenACWY control vaccine. Trial participants were enrolled into age subgroups of 18-55, 56-69 and 70-plus years, which contained approximately 150, 28 and 58 TCR-sequenced participants, respectively.

Broad study findings and their caveats: Most participants were white British and females outnumbered males, and the authors suggested that clonal diversity may have been underestimated. After two AZD1222 doses, both the breadth and the depth of spike-specific TCRs were significantly higher than at day 0 and than in MenACWY recipients. Reportedly, close to half of the unique spike-specific TCRs recognized epitopes lying outside the regions that are mutated in the B.1.351 and B.1.1.7 variants. Vaccine-associated CD4 TCRs spanned the whole spike protein, with dominant responses in regions 160-218 and 743-854. In the small 56-69-year group, the increase in depth fell short of significance, most likely because of low power. Only a handful of AZD1222 recipients were SARS-CoV-2 seropositive at baseline, limiting conclusions about previously exposed vaccinees. Because no day 14 peak-response samples were available, repertoires were characterized only after the peak T cell response.

The CDR3 regions of human TCRbeta chains were subjected to immunosequencing. From the authors' description of their analysis: Repertoire TCRs were matched against a reference library of SARS-CoV-2-specific TCRs generated with the MIRA antigen-specificity platform. Breadth meant the fraction of unique TCRs that were SARS-CoV-2-associated, whereas depth meant the fraction of total T cells that were SARS-CoV-2-associated. Using the MIRA data, every spike-specific TCR was mapped to the spike region that the TCR reacted to and assigned to either a CD4 or a CD8 class. Log10-transformed breadth and depth values were compared by one-way ANOVA with Sidak's multiple comparisons tests. TCRdb re-hosts the immuneACCESS table, in-frame sequences only. Its copies lack some clones; in the studies checked, an unresolved V gene accounts for under half of them, and the cause for the rest is not known. V and J calls and clone size are given by that table; D and trimming were obtained from the DNA. The sample includes 150,000 to 200,000 clones, with approximately 92% observed a single time. The top ten clonotypes cover 3.6% of the sample.

Relative to germline, V is 0 bases shorter and J is 10 bases shorter, with 10 bases between their ends. The CDR3 runs 13 residues from the cysteine to the phenylalanine. The sequence is cut down to CDR3 DNA, 39 bases in frame from base 1. Reading the germline V gene gives CDR1 MNHEY and CDR2 SVGEGT. The intended sense of this specimen's time point label: about 28 days (+/-7) after the second vaccine dose. What this sample's treatment or condition label stands for: meningococcal conjugate vaccine given as trial control. Samples from vaccinated people were obtained from the UK trials COV001 and COV002, which included a single-blind randomized controlled phase 2/3 trial of AZD1222 (ChAdOx1 nCoV-19) in healthy adults. For TCRbeta chain sequencing, PBMC samples from trial participants were taken at day 0 and at day 28 after the second dose. To note about this clone: Its antigen is unknown. Within one base of it there is no much larger clone, and no base qualities were kept.

Sequencing used peripheral blood, obtained 28 days after the second dose of the MenACWY control vaccine. The sequence came from an adult who received the MenACWY meningococcal vaccine as a control. The rearranged chain carries TRBV6-2 or TRBV6-3 and TRBJ2-1; the D gene identity is not certain. The nucleotide sequence is TGTGCCAGCAGTTACTCGAGGCCTGGAGAGCAGTTCTTC. It specifies CASSYSRPGEQFF.